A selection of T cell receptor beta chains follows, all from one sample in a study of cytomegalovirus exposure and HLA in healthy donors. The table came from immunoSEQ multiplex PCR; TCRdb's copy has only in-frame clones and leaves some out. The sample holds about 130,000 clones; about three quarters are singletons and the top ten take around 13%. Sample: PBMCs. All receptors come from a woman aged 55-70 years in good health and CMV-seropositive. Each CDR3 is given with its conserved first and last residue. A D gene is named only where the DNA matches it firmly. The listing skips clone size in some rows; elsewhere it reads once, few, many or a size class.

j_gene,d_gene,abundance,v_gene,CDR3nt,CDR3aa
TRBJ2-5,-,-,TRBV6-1,TGTGCCAGCAGTGAAGGGGTAGCGGCCATACAAGAGACCCAGTACTTC,CASSEGVAAIQETQYF
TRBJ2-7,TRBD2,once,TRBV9,TGTGCCAGCAGCGGGGGACTAGCGGGGGGGCCTAACGAGCAGTACTTC,CASSGGLAGGPNEQYF
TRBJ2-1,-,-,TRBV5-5,TGTGCCAGCAGCGGCCCAAATGAGCAGTTCTTC,CASSGPNEQFF
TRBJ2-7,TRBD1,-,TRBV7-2,TGTGCCAGCAGCCACCGCGGACAGGGTCACTACGAGCAGTACTTC,CASSHRGQGHYEQYF
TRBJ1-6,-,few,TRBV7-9,TGTGCCAGCAGTTACGGGGGGAGGAATAATTCACCCCTCCACTTT,CASSYGGRNNSPLHF
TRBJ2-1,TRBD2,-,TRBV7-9,TGTGCCAGCACCCCCACCGCGGCGGGGGGATACAATGAGCAGTTCTTC,CASTPTAAGGYNEQFF
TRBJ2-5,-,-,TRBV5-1,TGCGCCAGCAGCTTGGACCAGCAAGAGACCCAGTACTTC,CASSLDQQETQYF
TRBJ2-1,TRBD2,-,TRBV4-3,TGCGCCAGCAGCCAAGACGGGGGGTACAATGAGCAGTTCTTC,CASSQDGGYNEQFF
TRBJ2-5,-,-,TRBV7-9,TGTGCCAGCAGCTTAGAAGGGGTTATGCAAGAGACCCAGTACTTC,CASSLEGVMQETQYF
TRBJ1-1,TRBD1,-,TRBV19,TGTGCCAGTAGTAACAGGGGGGAGGCTTTCTTT,CASSNRGEAFF
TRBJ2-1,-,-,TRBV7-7,TGTGCCAGCAGCCCCGCGGGACTTTGGCAGGATGAGCAGTTCTTC,CASSPAGLWQDEQFF
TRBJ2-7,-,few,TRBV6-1,TGTGCCAGCACGGGGGTTTCCTACGAGCAGTACTTC,CASTGVSYEQYF
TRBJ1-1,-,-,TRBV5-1,TGCGCCAGCAGCTGGCGGGGGGGGAACACTGAAGCTTTCTTT,CASSWRGGNTEAFF
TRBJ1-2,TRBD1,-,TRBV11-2,TGTGCCAGCAGCTTCACTCCCCTGGGGACAGGAAGCTATGGCTACACCTTC,CASSFTPLGTGSYGYTF
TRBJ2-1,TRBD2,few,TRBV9,TGTGCCAGCAGCGGCACTAGCGGGGGGAACAATGAGCAGTTCTTC,CASSGTSGGNNEQFF